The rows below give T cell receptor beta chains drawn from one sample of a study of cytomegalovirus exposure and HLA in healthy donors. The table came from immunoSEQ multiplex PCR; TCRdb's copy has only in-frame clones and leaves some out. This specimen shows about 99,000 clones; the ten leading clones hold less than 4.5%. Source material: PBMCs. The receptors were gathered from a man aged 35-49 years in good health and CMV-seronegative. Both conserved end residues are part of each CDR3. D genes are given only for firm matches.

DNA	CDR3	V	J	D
TGTGCCAGCAGCTTAGGACTAGCGAATACGCAGTATTTT	CASSLGLANTQYF	TRBV7-9	TRBJ2-3	TRBD2
TGTGCCAGCAGCTTTCGAGCGGGCTCCTACAATGAGCAGTTCTTC	CASSFRAGSYNEQFF	TRBV5-4	TRBJ2-1	NA
TGTGCCAGCAGTTACTCATCAGGGGTAGCCAAAAACATTCAGTACTTC	CASSYSSGVAKNIQYF	TRBV6-5	TRBJ2-4	NA
TGCGCCAGCAGTGTTGTGGGAGGTGGGAGCAATCAGCCCCAGCATTTT	CASSVVGGGSNQPQHF	TRBV10-2	TRBJ1-5	NA
TGTGCCAGCAGCTTTAGGACAGGGGGGAATCAGCCCCAGCATTTT	CASSFRTGGNQPQHF	TRBV5-5	TRBJ1-5	TRBD1
TGTGCCAGCAGTGAAGATGTGGGGGGGACCTATAGCAATCAGCCCCAGCATTTT	CASSEDVGGTYSNQPQHF	TRBV6-1	TRBJ1-5	NA
TGTGCCAGCAGTCACCCGGGACTAGCGGACCAAGAGACCCAGTACTTC	CASSHPGLADQETQYF	TRBV11-2	TRBJ2-5	TRBD2
TGTGCCAGTAGTATGCATGGGGCTAGCGGGAGGGTTAGCTCCTACAATGAGCAGTTCTTC	CASSMHGASGRVSSYNEQFF	TRBV19	TRBJ2-1	TRBD2
TGCGCCAGCAGCAGTGGGGCTAGCGGGGGGGAAGAGACCCAGTACTTC	CASSSGASGGEETQYF	TRBV5-1	TRBJ2-5	TRBD2
TGTGCCAGCAGCCCAGGAACCCTCGGGACAGGGTACGGGAACACTGAAGCTTTCTTT	CASSPGTLGTGYGNTEAFF	TRBV14	TRBJ1-1	TRBD1
TGCGCCAGCGGCTTGGCCGGTTCCGCGGCCACTAATGAAAAACTGTTTTTT	CASGLAGSAATNEKLFF	TRBV5-1	TRBJ1-4	NA
TGCGCCAGCAGCATTCGGGACAGTGGGGGGACTGAAGCTTTCTTT	CASSIRDSGGTEAFF	TRBV5-1	TRBJ1-1	TRBD1
TGCAGCGTTGAAGCCCCGACAGGGGGTTTAACTGAAGCTTTCTTT	CSVEAPTGGLTEAFF	TRBV29-1	TRBJ1-1	TRBD1
TGTGCCAGCAGCGTTTCGCCGGGACTAGCGGGAGGGGCCAATGAGCAGTTCTTC	CASSVSPGLAGGANEQFF	TRBV9	TRBJ2-1	TRBD2
TGTGCCAGCAGTACGGGACTCCACACAGATACGCAGTATTTT	CASSTGLHTDTQYF	TRBV5-4	TRBJ2-3	NA
TGTGCCAGCAGCTTAGTAGGAGACTATGGCTACACCTTC	CASSLVGDYGYTF	TRBV7-9	TRBJ1-2	NA
TGCGCCAGCAGTGAGGGGCTAGCTTCCTACAATGAGCAGTTCTTC	CASSEGLASYNEQFF	TRBV10-1	TRBJ2-1	NA
TGTGCCAGCAGTGGGACAGCCGAGGGAAGTGGCTACACCTTC	CASSGTAEGSGYTF	TRBV27	TRBJ1-2	TRBD1
TGCGCCAGCAGCTTGGATCCGGGGAGTGAAAAACTGTTTTTT	CASSLDPGSEKLFF	TRBV5-1	TRBJ1-4	NA
TGCACCAGCAGCCCGGTACTAGCGGGGGGTTTCCAAGAGACCCAGTACTTC	CTSSPVLAGGFQETQYF	TRBV1	TRBJ2-5	NA
TGTGCCAGCACCTGGACAGGGGGGGATGGGCAGTTCTTC	CASTWTGGDGQFF	TRBV6-6	TRBJ2-1	TRBD1
TGTGCCTCAACTAGCGGGCCAGAGACCCAGTACTTC	CASTSGPETQYF	TRBV6-5	TRBJ2-5	TRBD2
TGTGCCAGCAGCTTGGTGGACAGGGTCAATGAGCAGTTCTTC	CASSLVDRVNEQFF	TRBV5-6	TRBJ2-1	TRBD1
TGTGCCAGCAGTTACTCCGTGCTAACTTCCACTGAAGCTTTCTTT	CASSYSVLTSTEAFF	TRBV6-5	TRBJ1-1	NA
TGTGCCAGCAGTTGGACAGGGAACACTGAAGCTTTCTTT	CASSWTGNTEAFF	TRBV27	TRBJ1-1	TRBD1
TGTGCCAGCAGAACCCAGACAGGGAGGAACGAGCAGTACTTC	CASRTQTGRNEQYF	TRBV5-8	TRBJ2-7	NA
TGTGCCAGTAGTATTTCAGGGGACCCCTACAATGAGCAGTTCTTC	CASSISGDPYNEQFF	TRBV19	TRBJ2-1	NA
TGTGCCAGTAGTAACGTTTTAGCGTATGAGCAGTTCTTC	CASSNVLAYEQFF	TRBV19	TRBJ2-1	NA
TGCGCCAGCAGTGAGGGACGGGGGAACAAGAGGACCCAGTACTTC	CASSEGRGNKRTQYF	TRBV10-1	TRBJ2-5	NA
TGTGCCAGCAGCTTAGATACAGGGGGCGGCAATCAGCCCCAGCATTTT	CASSLDTGGGNQPQHF	TRBV5-8	TRBJ1-5	TRBD1
TGCGCCAGCAGCCAAGGGAGGACAGGGGGCGGCTATGGCTACACCTTC	CASSQGRTGGGYGYTF	TRBV4-3	TRBJ1-2	TRBD1
TGTGCCAGCAGTAACCTCAGGGGAGGGGATGAAAAACTGTTTTTT	CASSNLRGGDEKLFF	TRBV27	TRBJ1-4	NA
TGTGCCAGCAGTACAGGGTCTGGGACCCAGTACTTC	CASSTGSGTQYF	TRBV11-2	TRBJ2-5	NA
TGTGCCAGCAGTGACTTGGCGGGGACCGTACCGACTTCCGGACATCTACTGGGGAGAAACACCATATATTTT	CASSDLAGTVPTSGHLLGRNTIYF	TRBV6-4	TRBJ1-3	NA
TGCGCCAGCAGCTTGGCGACCCAGGACAGGGCGAACACCGGGGAGCTGTTTTTT	CASSLATQDRANTGELFF	TRBV5-1	TRBJ2-2	TRBD1
TGTGCCTGGAGTGTAACGGGGGACACTGAAGCTTTCTTT	CAWSVTGDTEAFF	TRBV30	TRBJ1-1	NA
TGTGCCAGCAGCAAGGCTAGCGAAACCTACGAGCAGTACTTC	CASSKASETYEQYF	TRBV9	TRBJ2-7	NA
TGTGCCAGCAGCCAAGGACAGGGTTGGCGGACCGGGGAGCTGTTTTTT	CASSQGQGWRTGELFF	TRBV14	TRBJ2-2	TRBD1
TGTGCCAGCAGCAAAAAAGGGACAGGGAGTTTTCAGCCCCAGCATTTT	CASSKKGTGSFQPQHF	TRBV6-6	TRBJ1-5	TRBD1
TGTGCCAGCAGTGCTCTATCACCTTCCTACAATGAGCAGTTCTTC	CASSALSPSYNEQFF	TRBV6-1	TRBJ2-1	NA
TGTGCCATCAGTGTATCCCCTAACAATGAGCAGTTCTTC	CAISVSPNNEQFF	TRBV10-3	TRBJ2-1	NA
TGTGCCAGCAGCGTAGGACAGCTTAATGAAAAACTGTTTTTT	CASSVGQLNEKLFF	TRBV9	TRBJ1-4	NA